The 10 T cell receptor beta chains below come from one sample, sequenced in a study of cytomegalovirus exposure and HLA in healthy donors. Generated by immunoSEQ multiplex PCR, the TCRdb table keeps only in-frame clones and is missing some. The sample contains 200,000 or so clones, around 88% of which appear only once. The specimen was PBMCs. The source is a young woman in good health and CMV-seronegative.

The chain recombines TRBV5-4 with TRBJ2-7, with 10 nucleotides matching TRBD2. Germline-derived CDR1 and CDR2 are SGHNT and YYREEE (reference sequence). With V trimmed by 0 bases and J by 2 bases, 5 bases remained unmatched. CDR3 length equals 16 residues. The CDR3, as DNA: TGTGCCAGCAGCTTGGAATTAGCGGGAGGAACCTACGAGCAGTACTTC. It codes for CASSLELAGGTYEQYF.

This clone showed up just a few times. The chain is built from TRBV4-2 and TRBJ2-1; 8 bases line up with TRBD2. This CDR3 contains 13 residues. The V gene end was trimmed by 4 bases and the J gene end by 6 bases; junction bases not matched to a gene: 2. Germline CDR1 LGHNA, CDR2 YNFKEQ. The CDR3 spells CASSPGLGNEQFF. Written as DNA, the CDR3 is TGTGCCAGCAGCCCGGGACTAGGCAATGAGCAGTTCTTC.

CDR3 loop: CASSPNYQETQYF. The CDR3 DNA follows: TGCGCCAGCAGCCCAAATTACCAAGAGACCCAGTACTTC. The rearrangement uses TRBV5-1 and TRBJ2-5; no clear D. Germline loops: CDR1 SGHRS, CDR2 YFSETQ. This CDR3 region has 13 residues. Trimming took off 4 bases at V and 0 bases at J, with 7 bases between the two ends.

This clone was detected only once. The chain couples TRBV30 to TRBJ2-1; perhaps TRBD2 as D (6 bases). Germline V gives CDR1 GTSNPN, CDR2 SVGIG (reference sequence). The CDR3 loop spans 14 amino acids. With 4 bases removed from V and 9 bases from J, the gap between germline ends came to 19 bases. This CDR3 reads CAWNSGTAHGEQFF. The CDR3 coding sequence is TGTGCCTGGAATTCCGGGACTGCACACGGTGAGCAGTTCTTC.

V is TRBV30 and J is TRBJ1-1; D remains ambiguous. There are 12 residues in the CDR3. The germline CDR1 and CDR2 sequences are GTSNPN and SVGIG (reference sequence). The V and J ends lost 5 bases and 1 base respectively, with 8 bases between them. CDR3 region: CAWGGQNTEAFF. The CDR3 DNA reads as TGTGCCTGGGGAGGTCAGAACACTGAAGCTTTCTTT.

This rearrangement joins TRBV4-1 to TRBJ2-7; D is possibly TRBD1 (7 bases). This CDR3 is built from 13 residues. Trimming pared 5 bases from V and 12 bases from J, leaving 20 bases between. Germline V gene lookup returns CDR1 MGHRA and CDR2 YSYEKL. Here the CDR3 reads CASSARLGQGGYF. The CDR3 DNA is TGCGCCAGCAGCGCCCGCCTGGGGCAGGGGGGGTACTTC.

This clone showed up just once. The chain joins TRBV30 to TRBJ2-3; 12 bases match TRBD1. In germline, CDR1 is GTSNPN, CDR2 SVGIG (reference sequence). The V segment lost 4 bases and the J segment 5 bases; nucleotides outside the gene matches: 7. This CDR3 is built from 15 residues. CDR3 protein: CAWTSGTGGQDTQYF. The CDR3 DNA sequence: TGTGCCTGGACATCCGGGACAGGGGGCCAAGATACGCAGTATTTT. The whole variable domain, filled in from reference TRBV30 and TRBJ2-3, reads SQTIHQWPATLVQPVGSPLSLECTVEGTSNPNLYWYRQAAGRGLQLLFYSVGIGQISSEVPQNLSASRPQDRQFILSSKKLLLSDSGFYLCAWTSGTGGQDTQYFGPGTRLTVL.

The chain is built from TRBV28 and TRBJ2-1; no definite D call. Trimming took 5 bases from V and 6 from J, leaving 14 bases between them. CDR1 is MDHEN and CDR2 is SYDVKM in the germline V gene. The CDR3 extends over 14 amino acids. The CDR3 coding sequence is TGTGCCAGCAGTATGCAACCTCGAGGCAATGAGCAGTTCTTC. Amino acids: CASSMQPRGNEQFF.

Comments on this clone: In the same sample, other DNA sequences code for this CDR3. V and J are TRBV6-5 and TRBJ2-7; a weak D match, TRBD2 (6 bases). This CDR3 spans 11 amino acids. Germline V CDR1 and CDR2: MNHEY, SVGAGI. V lost 6 bases and J 3 bases, leaving 6 bases between the germline ends. CDR3 sequence reads: CASRRDYEQYF. The CDR3 nucleotides are TGTGCCAGCAGGCGGGACTACGAGCAGTACTTC.

This clone was found once. This chain joins TRBV4-3 and TRBJ1-5; D is undetermined. Germline CDR1 is LGHNA and CDR2 is YSLEER. The CDR3 loop spans 15 amino acids. With 1 base removed from V and 3 bases from J, the gap between germline ends came to 10 bases. CDR3 region: CASSQGGGNNQPQHF. In nucleotides, the CDR3 is TGCGCCAGCAGCCAAGGTGGAGGAAACAATCAGCCCCAGCATTTT.